The 5 T cell receptor beta chains presented below share a single source sample, sequenced in a study of T-cell reconstitution after alpha-beta-depleted transplantation in children. This sample's TCRbeta library carried unique molecular identifier barcodes. TCRdb reprocessed the PCR reads via MiXCR and lists one record per CDR3 protein. The table includes hundreds of thousands of distinct CDR3 sequences, about 15% detected once. Sequencing was performed on PBMCs from the stem cell graft donor, taken from the stem cell graft. The receptors stem from a human donor who donated a stem cell graft to a child with acute myeloid leukemia.

CDR3 residues: CATAQGLQGETQYF. Written as DNA, the CDR3 is TGTGCCACCGCACAGGGACTACAAGGAGAGACCCAGTACTTC. The chain uses TRBV2 and TRBJ2-5; tentatively, D is TRBD2 (7 bases). Germline loops: CDR1 SNHLY, CDR2 FYNNEI. With 10 bases removed from V and 4 bases from J, the gap between germline ends came to 19 bases. The CDR3 is made up of 14 amino acids. Full variable domain (rest looked up from reference TRBV2 and TRBJ2-5): EPEVTQTPSHQVTQMGQEVILRCVPISNHLYFYWYRQILGQKVEFLVSFYNNEISEKSEIFDDQFSVERPDGSNFTLKIRSTKLEDSAMYFCATAQGLQGETQYFGPGTRLLVL.

The chain recombines TRBV28 with TRBJ1-5; no definite D call. The V end was cut by 7 bases, the J end by 4 bases, with 8 bases between. CDR3 length: 12 amino acids. The germline V gene has CDR1 MDHEN and CDR2 SYDVKM. The CDR3 sequence is CASTTENQPQHF. Written as DNA, the CDR3 is TGTGCCAGCACGACGGAGAATCAGCCCCAGCATTTT.

This clonotype showed up just a few times. The chain combines TRBV7-2 with TRBJ1-2; maybe TRBD1 (5 bases). Trimming cost V 5 bases and J 4 bases, with 20 bases left between them. The CDR3 is 16 residues long. Germline CDR1 reads SGHTA; CDR2 reads FQGNSA. The DNA of the CDR3 is TGTGCCAGCAGCCCCACCGGGACCGGGGTTAGCTATGGCTACACCTTC. Its protein product is CASSPTGTGVSYGYTF.

Many counts were recorded for this clonotype. This chain links TRBV20-1 with TRBJ2-7; a possible D gene is TRBD1 (6 bases). The V gene's germline CDR1 is DFQATT and CDR2 SNEGSKA (reference sequence). Between the trimmed V and J ends, which lost 6 bases and 2 bases, there was a span of 17 bases. CDR3 length equals 14 residues. CDR3 DNA sequence: TGCAGTGCGCCTTACGGGACAATTCCCTACGAGCAGTACTTC. Translation: CSAPYGTIPYEQYF.

The table lists this clonotype with many counts. The gene calls are TRBV20-1 and TRBJ2-5, with D perhaps being TRBD1 or TRBD2 (6 bases each). From germline, CDR1 is DFQATT and CDR2 SNEGSKA (reference sequence). V lost 3 bases to trimming and J lost 7 bases, with 15 bases between them. The CDR3 has 13 amino acids. CDR3 region: CSARGGTEGTQYF. DNA of the CDR3: TGCAGTGCTAGGGGGGGCACCGAGGGGACCCAGTACTTC.